Each of the 9 T cell receptor beta chains below was sequenced from the same sample in a study of blood T cell repertoires in COVID-19. Assay used: immunoSEQ multiplex PCR; TCRdb lists only in-frame clones, some missing. Of 150,000 to 200,000 clones listed, 70% to 90% are singletons. What was sequenced was peripheral blood. The origin of the receptors is a middle-aged man with acute or convalescent COVID-19.

The genes are TRBV5-1 and TRBJ2-7, with a tentative D call TRBD2 (5 bases). The CDR3 consists of 14 residues. CDR1 and CDR2 (germline): SGHRS, YFSETQ. The V end was cut by 2 bases, the J end by 2 bases, with 11 bases between. The CDR3 DNA follows: TGCGCCAGCAGCTTCGCCGGGATCGCCTACGAGCAGTACTTC. Residues: CASSFAGIAYEQYF.

The chain joins TRBV10-3 to TRBJ1-2, with D perhaps matching TRBD1 (5 bases). The germline V and J ends were trimmed by 3 bases and 7 bases, with 12 bases remaining between them. This CDR3 region has 13 residues. The germline V gene encodes CDR1 ENHRY and CDR2 SYGVKD. CDR3 DNA: TGTGCCATCAGTGATCAGGGTTCCGGTGGCTACACCTTC. Translating gives CAISDQGSGGYTF.

CDR3 DNA sequence: TGTGCCAGCAGTGATGGGACAGGGCCTTACTATGGCTACACCTTC. Encoded protein: CASSDGTGPYYGYTF. The J gene is TRBJ1-2, the V gene TRBV2; TRBD1 matches at 9 bases. The CDR3 runs to 15 residues. After removal of 3 bases from V and 3 bases from J, the junction contained 5 bases not matched to a gene. Germline CDR1 reads SNHLY; CDR2 reads FYNNEI.

This clone was found a few times. Here the CDR3 DNA reads TGCGCCAGCAGAGTGGACAGTCTCAATGAGCAGTTCTTC. Residues: CASRVDSLNEQFF. The gene calls are TRBV5-1 and TRBJ2-1, with D perhaps TRBD1 (6 bases). Germline-derived CDR1 and CDR2 are SGHRS and YFSETQ. This CDR3 is built from 13 residues. Trimming took off 5 bases at V and 6 bases at J, with 12 bases between the two ends.

The sample holds one count of this clone. V is TRBV15 and J is TRBJ1-2; D unresolved. The CDR3 consists of 13 residues. The germline V gene encodes CDR1 LNHNV and CDR2 YYDKDF (reference sequence). V gave up 3 bases and J gave up 4 bases, with 9 bases separating them. In DNA form, the CDR3 reads TGTGCCACCAGCAGCGAGTCAATCTATGGCTACACCTTC. Amino acid sequence: CATSSESIYGYTF.

Here the CDR3 DNA reads TGTGCCAGCAGTTTCGCAGGAGCCAAAAACATTCAGTACTTC. Encoded protein: CASSFAGAKNIQYF. The chain uses TRBV27 and TRBJ2-4; D unclear. The CDR3 is made up of 14 amino acids. Germline V gene data show CDR1 as MNHEY and CDR2 as SMNVEV (reference sequence). The V end lost 3 bases, the J end lost 0 bases, and 6 bases lay between the germline ends.

The chain employs TRBV27 and TRBJ1-4; 9 nucleotides agree with TRBD1. Germline loops: CDR1 MNHEY, CDR2 SMNVEV (reference sequence). V dropped 5 bases and J dropped 8; count of bases not matched to a gene: 6. This CDR3 has 14 amino acids. CDR3 region: CASSPGQGWEKLFF. CDR3 nucleotides: TGTGCCAGCAGTCCTGGACAGGGGTGGGAAAAACTGTTTTTT.

This clone was seen repeatedly, ten times or more. This chain links TRBV6-5 with TRBJ1-2; tentative D call: TRBD1 (5 bases). Germline CDR1 and CDR2: MNHEY and SVGAGI. The CDR3 sequence is 13 residues long. Trimming shortened V by 7 bases and J by 2 bases, and 11 bases separated the two germline ends. CDR3 loop: CASTLTDNYGYTF. The DNA of the CDR3 is TGTGCCAGCACCTTGACAGACAACTATGGCTACACCTTC.

The genes are TRBV11-3 and TRBJ1-3; TRBD1 agrees at 7 bases. The germline gives CDR1 SGHNT, CDR2 YENEEA. V lost 8 bases and J lost 2; bases outside the gene matches: 6. CDR3 length: 14 amino acids. CDR3 loop: CASSPGTAGNTIYF. The DNA of the CDR3 is TGTGCCAGCTCCCCGGGGACAGCTGGAAACACCATATATTTT.